The T cell receptor beta chain described here comes from a study of T cell responses to AZD1222 COVID-19 vaccine. Study-level findings and limits: Among AZD1222 vaccinees, only 5 to 7 were seropositive at baseline.

There are 16 residues in the CDR3. Trimming shortened V by 0 bases and J by 2 bases, and 11 bases separated the two germline ends. CDR1 is LGHDT and CDR2 is YNNKEL in the germline V gene (reference sequence). As regards this clone: Antigen unknown.

Profiled with immunoSEQ multiplex PCR; TCRdb holds only in-frame clones, not every one. The sample gives approximately 64,000 clones, over 80% of which show up once; around 7.8% is in the top ten. This specimen consisted of peripheral blood, obtained on day 0 of AZD1222 vaccination. The sequence derives from an adult in good health. The rearrangement uses TRBV3-1 (or the pseudogene TRBV3-2) and TRBJ1-5; D not certain. The CDR3, as DNA: TGTGCCAGCAGCCAAGAGGGCAGGTACGGCAATCAGCCCCAGCATTTT. This codes for CASSQEGRYGNQPQHF.